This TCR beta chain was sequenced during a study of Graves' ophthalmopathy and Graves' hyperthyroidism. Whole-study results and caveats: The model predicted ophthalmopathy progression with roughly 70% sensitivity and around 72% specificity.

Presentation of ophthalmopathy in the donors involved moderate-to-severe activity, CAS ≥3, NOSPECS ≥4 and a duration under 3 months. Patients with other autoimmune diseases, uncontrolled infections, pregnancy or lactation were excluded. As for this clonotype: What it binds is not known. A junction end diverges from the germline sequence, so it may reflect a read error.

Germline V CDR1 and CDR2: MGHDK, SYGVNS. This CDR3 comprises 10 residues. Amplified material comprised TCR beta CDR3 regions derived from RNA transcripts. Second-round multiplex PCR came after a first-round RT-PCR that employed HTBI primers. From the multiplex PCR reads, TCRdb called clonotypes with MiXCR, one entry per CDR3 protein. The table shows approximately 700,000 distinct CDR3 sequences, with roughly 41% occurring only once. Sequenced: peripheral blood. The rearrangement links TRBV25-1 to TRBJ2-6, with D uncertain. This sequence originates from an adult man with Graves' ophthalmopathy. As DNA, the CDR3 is TGTGCCAGCAGTGCGGGTACTGAAGCTTTC. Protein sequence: CASSAGTEAF.